What follows describes a single T cell receptor (beta chain). What it recognizes is unknown. In the same sample, other DNA sequences code for this CDR3. This sample is drawn from a study of cytomegalovirus exposure and HLA in healthy donors. Study-wide points: A later analysis reportedly found fewer N-insertions in an Asian-associated ancestry cluster than the approximately 700-donor mean. V- and J-gene trimming of TCR beta was linked (in a later analysis) to a missense DCLRE1C variant.

Germline CDR1 is SGDLS and CDR2 is YYNGEE. The CDR3 has 16 amino acids. The V and J ends lost 4 bases and 4 bases, in that order; junction bases with no gene match: 7. It was with 60 Vbeta and 13 Jbeta primers that the PCR ran. Libraries were prepared by immunoSEQ multiplex PCR; TCRdb keeps only in-frame clonotypes and omits some of them. The repertoire includes some 220,000 clones, approximately 90% of them detected once, and roughly 1% sits in the top ten. The TCR sequence derives from a woman aged 18-29 years in good health and CMV-seronegative. V gene TRBV9 combines with J gene TRBJ2-1; 11 bases are shared with TRBD2. The source material was PBMCs. The CDR3 DNA reads as TGTGCCAGCAGCCCCCGACTAGCGGGGTCTTACAATGAGCAGTTCTTC. Its protein is CASSPRLAGSYNEQFF. The whole variable domain, remainder taken from reference TRBV9 and TRBJ2-1, is DSGVTQTPKHLITATGQRVTLRCSPRSGDLSVYWYQQSLDQGLQFLIQYYNGEERAKGNILERFSAQQFPDLHSELNLSSLELGDSALYFCASSPRLAGSYNEQFFGPGTRLTVL.